A single sample is the source of the 3 T cell receptor beta chains below, sequenced in a study of CD8 T cells in ankylosing spondylitis. TCRdb called the 5' RACE reads again in MiXCR, with one record for every CDR3 protein. This sample has about 270,000 distinct CDR3 sequences, with roughly a third found just once. Material: blood, either unsorted or a sorted T cell fraction (not recorded which). These receptors were collected from a male donor with ankylosing spondylitis or in good health (not recorded which).

This rearrangement joins TRBV29-1 to TRBJ1-3; 8 bases align to TRBD1. Unmatched junction bases numbered 6, after V lost 6 bases and J lost 2 bases. The CDR3 has 14 amino acids. The germline V gene encodes CDR1 SQVTM and CDR2 ANQGSEA. The chain's CDR3 is CSVAVDRAGNTIYF. CDR3 bases: TGCAGCGTGGCCGTGGACAGGGCTGGAAACACCATATATTTT.

The chain links TRBV5-1 to TRBJ2-7; tentative D call: TRBD1 (6 bases). Germline lookup yields CDR1 SGHRS and CDR2 YFSETQ. The CDR3 contains 14 residues. The germline V and J ends were trimmed by 4 bases and 3 bases, with 14 bases remaining between them. CDR3 region: CASSLGHQFYEQYF. CDR3 nucleotide sequence: TGCGCCAGCAGCCTGGGACACCAATTCTACGAGCAGTACTTC.

The chain carries TRBV29-1 and TRBJ1-2; D is ambiguous. CDR3 length: 12 residues. V lost 4 bases and J lost 7, with 13 bases in between. CDR1 SQVTM and CDR2 ANQGSEA come from the germline V gene. CDR3 amino acids: CSVGNIPGGYTF. CDR3 nucleotide sequence: TGCAGCGTTGGGAACATCCCGGGTGGCTACACCTTC.